A single sample is the source of the 21 T cell receptor beta chains below, sequenced in a study of T cell changes during pregnancy in multiple sclerosis. Profiled with immunoSEQ multiplex PCR; TCRdb holds only in-frame clones, not every one. The sample holds tens of thousands of clones, about 89% seen once. The sample consisted of peripheral blood, taken in the second trimester of pregnancy. All receptors come from a female donor with multiple sclerosis, enrolled in a pregnancy study.

This clone was seen just once. The V call is TRBV11-2, the J call TRBJ2-5, with D tentatively TRBD1 (5 bases). The CDR3 sequence is 16 residues long. V dropped 6 bases and J dropped 5 bases, with 22 bases sitting between them. Germline V gives CDR1 SGHAT, CDR2 FQNNGV. CDR3 sequence reads: CASSKTVGVFGETQYF. The DNA for the CDR3 is TGTGCCAGCAGTAAGACGGTAGGGGTTTTTGGCGAGACCCAGTACTTC.

This clone was detected a few times. V and J are TRBV6-1 and TRBJ2-5; weak D call: TRBD1 (6 bases). This CDR3 region has 15 residues. V lost 5 bases and J 2 bases, leaving 15 bases between the germline ends. CDR1 and CDR2 from the germline V gene are MNHNS and SASEGT. CDR3 sequence reads: CASSTLGGDQETQYF. For the CDR3, the DNA is TGTGCCAGCAGTACCTTAGGGGGAGATCAAGAGACCCAGTACTTC.

The chain has TRBV18 and TRBJ2-6; D not resolved. The CDR3 spans 16 residues. CDR1 KGHSH and CDR2 LQKENI come from the germline V gene. Trimming shortened V by 6 bases and J by 2 bases, and 14 bases separated the two germline ends. The CDR3 DNA follows: TGTGCCAGCTCCCCCTCACGAACTCCTGGGGCCAACGTCCTGACTTTC. It yields the protein CASSPSRTPGANVLTF.

This rearrangement joins TRBV11-2 to TRBJ2-3; TRBD2 agrees at 9 bases. This CDR3 has 18 amino acids. V gave up 1 base and J gave up 1 base; unmatched junction bases: 9. The germline CDR1 and CDR2 sequences are SGHAT and FQNNGV. CDR3 in DNA: TGTGCCAGCAGCTTAGTGGGCGGGGGGGCGCTGGGCACAGATACGCAGTATTTT. It codes for CASSLVGGGALGTDTQYF.

The genes are TRBV9 and TRBJ2-1; TRBD1 agrees at 7 bases. J gave up 8 bases and V 0 bases, and 8 bases lay outside the gene matches. The length of the CDR3 is 15 residues. Germline CDR1 reads SGDLS; CDR2 reads YYNGEE. CDR3 in amino acids: CASSVDTGAGDEQFF. The CDR3 DNA sequence: TGTGCCAGCAGCGTAGACACAGGGGCAGGGGATGAGCAGTTCTTC.

The chain is built from TRBV13 and TRBJ2-3, with D maybe TRBD2 (6 bases). The CDR3 runs 17 residues. Germline assignment: CDR1 PRHDT and CDR2 FYEKMQ (reference sequence). The V gene lost 7 bases and the J gene lost 2 bases, with 22 bases spanning the gap. Written as DNA, the CDR3 is TGTGCCAGCATTCCCCCCACGGGGGAAAAGAACACAGATACGCAGTATTTT. It codes for CASIPPTGEKNTDTQYF.

V and J are TRBV18 and TRBJ2-5; tentatively, D is TRBD2 (5 bases). This CDR3 contains 14 residues. Trimming left V 3 bases short and J 5 bases short, with 13 bases between. CDR1 is KGHSH, CDR2 LQKENI, per germline. CDR3 loop: CASSPLATGETQYF. DNA of the CDR3: TGTGCCAGCTCACCTTTAGCGACGGGGGAGACCCAGTACTTC.

CDR3 loop: CASSLLQGEPQHF. CDR3 nucleotides: TGCGCCAGCAGCTTGTTACAGGGGGAGCCCCAGCATTTT. The chain combines TRBV5-1 with TRBJ1-5, with 8 positions matching TRBD1. CDR1 is SGHRS and CDR2 is YFSETQ in the germline V gene. The trim removed 1 base at V and 8 bases at J, leaving 2 bases unmatched. CDR3 length equals 13 residues.

The rearrangement uses TRBV19 and TRBJ1-3, with a weak D call TRBD1 (6 bases). V was trimmed by 3 bases and J by 0 bases, leaving 6 bases between them. The CDR3 length is 14 residues. The V gene's germline CDR1 is LNHDA and CDR2 SQIVND (reference sequence). The CDR3 reads CASSMGASGNTIYF. CDR3 nucleotide sequence: TGTGCCAGTAGTATGGGGGCCTCTGGAAACACCATATATTTT.

The J gene is TRBJ1-1, the V gene TRBV29-1; TRBD1 matches 8 bases. J was trimmed by 5 bases and V by 6 bases; bases with no gene match: 5. Germline V CDR1 and CDR2: SQVTM, ANQGSEA. This CDR3 comprises 12 residues. CDR3 sequence reads: CSVRTGGTEAFF. DNA for the CDR3: TGCAGCGTCCGAACAGGGGGGACTGAAGCTTTCTTT.

The chain has TRBV9 and TRBJ2-7; 11 bases match TRBD1. Trimming cost V 0 bases and J 5 bases; bases outside gene matches: 4. Germline V gives CDR1 SGDLS, CDR2 YYNGEE. CDR3 size: 15 residues. In nucleotides, the CDR3 is TGTGCCAGCAGCGTAGGGGGACAGGGGGACCACGAGCAGTACTTC. Protein: CASSVGGQGDHEQYF.

The count of this clone is one. The chain uses TRBV9 and TRBJ1-1; TRBD1 is a possible D gene (6 bases). Per the germline V gene, CDR1 is SGDLS and CDR2 is YYNGEE. This CDR3 has 14 residues. Trimming took 4 bases from V and 5 from J, leaving 15 bases between them. The CDR3 coding sequence is TGTGCCAGCAGCAACGAACAGGGATGGACTGAAGCTTTCTTT. It specifies CASSNEQGWTEAFF.

J is TRBJ1-2 and V is TRBV7-2; TRBD1 is a possible D gene (5 bases). The length of the CDR3 is 12 residues. Germline CDR1 and CDR2: SGHTA and FQGNSA. V lost 5 bases and J 4 bases, leaving 8 bases between the germline ends. The CDR3 DNA follows: TGTGCCAGCAGCCCACAGGTCTATGGCTACACCTTC. Translated: CASSPQVYGYTF.

The gene calls are TRBV6-6 and TRBJ1-3, with no clear D. V lost 0 bases, J lost 2 bases, and 8 bases lay in between. This CDR3 has 15 amino acids. Germline-derived CDR1 and CDR2 are MNHNY and SVGAGI (reference sequence). For the CDR3, the DNA is TGTGCCAGCAGTTACTCGAGAGGGACTGGAAACACCATATATTTT. It specifies CASSYSRGTGNTIYF.

This clone was seen just once. The gene calls are TRBV9 and TRBJ2-3; the D gene is possibly TRBD2 (5 bases). Trimming took off 0 bases at V and 3 bases at J, with 14 bases between the two ends. Per the germline V gene, CDR1 is SGDLS and CDR2 is YYNGEE. This CDR3 is 16 amino acids long. DNA of the CDR3: TGTGCCAGCAGCGTAGGGCGGGCCTTAGGGACAGATACGCAGTATTTT. Translating gives CASSVGRALGTDTQYF. The whole variable domain, remainder taken from reference TRBV9 and TRBJ2-3, is DSGVTQTPKHLITATGQRVTLRCSPRSGDLSVYWYQQSLDQGLQFLIQYYNGEERAKGNILERFSAQQFPDLHSELNLSSLELGDSALYFCASSVGRALGTDTQYFGPGTRLTVL.

V is TRBV15 and J is TRBJ2-7, with a tentative D call TRBD1 (6 bases). V was trimmed by 11 bases and J by 2 bases, leaving 16 bases between them. Germline lookup yields CDR1 LNHNV and CDR2 YYDKDF (reference sequence). This CDR3 is 13 amino acids long. The CDR3 sequence is CAVTGTRPYEQYF. CDR3 coding DNA: TGTGCCGTGACCGGGACAAGACCCTACGAGCAGTACTTC. Drawing the rest from reference TRBV15 and TRBJ2-7, the complete variable domain is DAMVIQNPRYQVTQFGKPVTLSCSQTLNHNVMYWYQQKSSQAPKLLFHYYDKDFNNEADTPDNFQSRRPNTSFCFLDIRSPGLGDTAMYLCAVTGTRPYEQYFGPGTRLTVT.

This clone was found once. The chain uses TRBV10-3 and TRBJ1-6; the D is unclear. V was cut by 6 bases and J by 5 bases, with 11 bases left in between. There are 14 residues in the CDR3. Germline assignment: CDR1 ENHRY and CDR2 SYGVKD. The CDR3 is CAIRQTKDNSPLHF. The CDR3 DNA follows: TGTGCCATCAGGCAGACAAAAGATAATTCACCCCTCCACTTT.

The V and J genes are TRBV18 and TRBJ1-2; 8 bases map to TRBD1. With 2 bases clipped from V and 4 bases from J, the junction kept 12 bases outside the gene matches. The germline V gene encodes CDR1 KGHSH and CDR2 LQKENI. The CDR3 extends over 17 amino acids. The CDR3 DNA is TGTGCCAGCTCACCATCGGGTAGCGGACAGGGTGCCTATGGCTACACCTTC. Its protein product is CASSPSGSGQGAYGYTF. The full variable domain, completed using reference TRBV18 and TRBJ1-2, is NAGVMQNPRHLVRRRGQEARLRCSPMKGHSHVYWYRQLPEEGLKFMVYLQKENIIDESGMPKERFSAEFPKEGPSILRIQQVVRGDSAAYFCASSPSGSGQGAYGYTFGSGTRLTVV.

The genes are TRBV11-1 and TRBJ2-1; 8 nucleotides align to TRBD2. Germline values: CDR1 SGHAT, CDR2 FQDESV (reference sequence). With 1 base clipped from V and 4 bases from J, the junction kept 3 bases outside the gene matches. The CDR3 length is 15 residues. The CDR3 loop is CASSLVAGPYNEQFF. CDR3 sequence (DNA): TGTGCCAGCAGCTTAGTAGCGGGGCCGTACAATGAGCAGTTCTTC.

The CDR3 nucleotides read TGTGCCAGCAGCTTAGGAAGGGGACTAGGGCAGGAGACCCAGTACTTC. Translation gives CASSLGRGLGQETQYF. The genes are TRBV7-2 and TRBJ2-5, with 8 nucleotides matching TRBD2. Looked up from germline, CDR1 is SGHTA and CDR2 is FQGNSA. V trimming: 1 base; J trimming: 5 bases; junction bases outside the gene matches: 9. The CDR3 has 16 amino acids. The full variable domain, completed using reference TRBV7-2 and TRBJ2-5, is GAGVSQSPSNKVTEKGKDVELRCDPISGHTALYWYRQSLGQGLEFLIYFQGNSAPDKSGLPSDRFSAERTGGSVSTLTIQRTQQEDSAVYLCASSLGRGLGQETQYFGPGTRLLVL.

Remarks on this clone: The junction does not match germline at one end; this may be a read error. This same CDR3 is encoded by further DNA sequences in the sample. J is TRBJ1-6 and V is TRBV7-6, with 7 bases that match TRBD1. Germline values: CDR1 SGHVS, CDR2 FNYEAQ. The CDR3 sequence is 16 residues long. DNA for the CDR3: TGTGCCAGCAGCTTAGCGCTATTACAGGGGAATTCACCCCTCCATTTT. Amino acid sequence: CASSLALLQGNSPLHF.